This T cell receptor beta chain comes out of a study of T cell responses to AZD1222 COVID-19 vaccine (dated by TCRdb to the early 2020s). Regarding the research as a whole: Because spike-specific TCR depth and breadth did not differ between the two schedules, AZD1222 recipients who got a second dose at roughly 4 weeks were pooled with those who got a second dose at roughly 12 weeks. TCR sequencing covered roughly 230 trial participants: around 210 given two doses of AZD1222 and approximately 26 given two doses of MenACWY control vaccine. Trial participants were enrolled into age subgroups of 18-55, 56-69 and 70-plus years, which contained 148, 28 and 57 TCR-sequenced participants, respectively.

What the authors observed across the whole study: The 56-69-year group was small, and its depth increase did not reach significance, likely because of low power. After two AZD1222 doses, spike-specific TCR breadth and depth were significantly higher than at day 0 and than in MenACWY recipients. Nearly half of unique spike-specific TCRs reportedly recognized epitopes outside regions mutated in the B.1.351 and B.1.1.7 variants. Because no day 14 peak-response samples were available, repertoires were characterized only after the peak T cell response. Only five or six AZD1222 recipients were SARS-CoV-2 seropositive at baseline, limiting conclusions about previously exposed vaccinees. Vaccine-associated CD4 TCRs spanned the whole spike protein, with dominant responses in regions 160-218 and 743-854. Participants were mostly white British and included more females than males, and it was suggested by the authors that clonal diversity may have been underestimated.

The CDR3 regions of human TCRbeta chains were subjected to immunosequencing. The paper's data handling went like this. Repertoire TCRs were checked for matches against a reference library of SARS-CoV-2-specific TCRs that had been generated using the MIRA antigen-specificity platform. Breadth was defined as the fraction of unique TCRs that were SARS-CoV-2-associated. Depth was defined as the fraction of total T cells that were SARS-CoV-2-associated. Using the MIRA data, each spike-specific TCR was mapped to the spike region that the TCR reacts to and placed in a CD4 or CD8 class. Log10-transformed breadth and depth values were compared by one-way ANOVA with Sidak's multiple comparisons tests. Not all clones reach the TCRdb copy of this immuneACCESS table, which keeps in-frame sequences only. Checked studies attribute under half of the gap to unresolved V genes and leave the rest unexplained. V, J and clone size were drawn from that table, and D and trimming were deduced from the DNA. The sample table holds about 97,000 clones, of which 70% to 90% were seen once. 2.5% to 3.5% of the sample goes to the ten largest clones.

The sample holds a few counts of this clone. Its target antigen remains unknown. No much larger clone exists at a distance of one base, and base qualities are not known. According to the study, the label for this sample's time point signals: baseline before first vaccination. Vaccinee samples came from UK trials COV001 and COV002, including a single-blind randomized controlled phase 2/3 trial of AZD1222 (ChAdOx1 nCoV-19) in healthy adults. For TCRbeta chain sequencing, PBMC samples from trial participants were taken at day 0 and at day 28 after the second dose. V was cut back by 1 base and J by 0 bases, leaving a gap of 12 bases between them. CDR1 LGHNA and CDR2 YNFKEQ were looked up in the germline V gene. The CDR3 holds 16 amino acids from the cysteine to the phenylalanine. The read is trimmed to its CDR3 DNA, 48 bases read in frame from base 1.

The sequence joins TRBV4-2 to TRBJ1-2; the D gene identity is not certain. The specimen comprised peripheral blood, sampled on day 0 of AZD1222 vaccination. The receptor's source is an adult in good health. The DNA sequence is given as TGTGCCAGCAGCCAAGGGCCGAGGGCAGCTAACTATGGCTACACCTTC. Its translation is CASSQGPRAANYGYTF.